Listed below are T cell receptor beta chains from one sample, sequenced in a study of cytomegalovirus exposure and HLA in healthy donors. Clones were read by immunoSEQ multiplex PCR, and TCRdb kept only the in-frame ones, dropping some. The table lists some 170,000 clones, around 70% of them singletons, with 4.7% in the top ten. The sample taken for sequencing was PBMCs. The receptor source for this set is a man between 18 and 35 years old in good health and CMV-seropositive. The CDR3 runs from the conserved cysteine through the conserved F or W. A D gene is named only where the DNA matches it firmly. A clone size is listed for some rows: how often the clone was seen (once, few, many), or a class if it is expanded.

v_gene	j_gene	abundance	d_gene	CDR3nt	CDR3aa
TRBV2	TRBJ1-4	.	.	TGTGCCAGCAATAGAGCCCTTGGTGAAAAACTGTTTTTT	CASNRALGEKLFF
TRBV5-1	TRBJ1-2	.	TRBD1	TGCGCCAGCAGCCAAAATTACCGGGACAGAGGTTATGGCTACACCTTC	CASSQNYRDRGYGYTF
TRBV4-1	TRBJ1-2	.	.	TGCGCCAGCAGCCAAGCAGGGAACGGCTATGGCTACACCTTC	CASSQAGNGYGYTF
TRBV5-4	TRBJ1-1	.	.	TGTGCCAGCAGCCCCGGAGGGGCTATGAACACTGAAGCTTTCTTT	CASSPGGAMNTEAFF
TRBV10-3	TRBJ1-1	.	.	.	CAITPFGPGGNTEAFF
TRBV7-6	TRBJ1-1	.	.	TGTGCCAGCAGCTCAGGGGCAGGGGACACTGAAGCTTTCTTT	CASSSGAGDTEAFF
TRBV27	TRBJ2-1	.	.	TGTGCCAGCAAAAAGTTCCAGGGGGACGGGGGTGAGCAGTTCTTC	CASKKFQGDGGEQFF
TRBV30	TRBJ1-2	few	TRBD1	TGTGCCTGGAGTGTACGAAGGGACAGTTATGGCTACACCTTC	CAWSVRRDSYGYTF
TRBV5-4	TRBJ2-1	.	TRBD2	TGTGCCAGCAGCTTGGGGGTTAGCGGGGGATACAATGAGCAGTTCTTC	CASSLGVSGGYNEQFF
TRBV5-8	TRBJ1-2	.	TRBD1	TGTGCCAGCAGCTCGGGACAGTATGGCTACACCTTC	CASSSGQYGYTF
TRBV2	TRBJ2-5	few	.	TGTGCCAGCAGTGGACTGGGTGAGACCCAGTACTTC	CASSGLGETQYF
TRBV9	TRBJ1-6	.	.	TGTGCCAGCAGCGTAGTAGAAGCAAATTCACCCCTCCACTTT	CASSVVEANSPLHF